Listed below are T cell receptor beta chains from one sample, sequenced in a study of control samples from healthy donors and cancer patients. The protocol was immunoSEQ multiplex PCR, while the TCRdb copy is restricted to in-frame clones and leaves out a portion. Of about 86,000 clones in the sample, 93% were seen once. The source material was blood. Every receptor here comes from a woman aged 25-40 years in good health. Each CDR3 is given without its conserved first and last residue. The D gene is left open where the match is weak. Not every row has a clone size; where given, it reads once, few, many or a size class.

len	v_gene	d_gene	j_gene	abundance	CDR3aa
12	TRBV19	NA	TRBJ1-2	NA	ASRSGHDPYGYT
10	TRBV12-3/TRBV12-4	NA	TRBJ1-1	once	ASSFANTEAF
13	TRBV4-1	NA	TRBJ1-5	NA	ASSQEGGMNQPQH
11	TRBV2	NA	TRBJ1-4	NA	ASSVEFNEKLF
14	TRBV4-1	NA	TRBJ2-1	NA	ASSQALRSSYNEQF
13	TRBV7-3	NA	TRBJ1-1	NA	ASSLTGSPGSEAF
14	TRBV7-9	NA	TRBJ1-2	NA	ASSLARTEALYGYT
12	TRBV5-4	NA	TRBJ1-4	NA	ASSLDRTNEKLF
13	TRBV21-1	NA	TRBJ2-7	NA	ASSFRGKGTYEQY
13	TRBV18	NA	TRBJ1-1	NA	ASSQITGLNTEAF
13	TRBV15	TRBD1	TRBJ2-1	NA	ATSRPGQENNEQF
13	TRBV5-1	TRBD1	TRBJ1-1	NA	ASSWDRGMNTEAF
11	TRBV29-1	TRBD1	TRBJ1-2	NA	SVGQGLDYGYT
14	TRBV2	TRBD2	TRBJ2-4	once	ASSPSGSRGRNIQY
13	TRBV19	NA	TRBJ2-6	NA	ASSSPISGANVLT
13	TRBV6-1	NA	TRBJ1-5	NA	ASSEWGIGNQPQH
15	TRBV28	NA	TRBJ2-7	NA	ASSPDRVGGVTYEQY
13	TRBV27	NA	TRBJ2-3	NA	ASRVGTLSTDTQY
10	TRBV4-2	NA	TRBJ2-2	NA	ASSLGGGELF
11	TRBV11-2	NA	TRBJ1-1	NA	ASSSTERTEAF
12	TRBV2	TRBD1	TRBJ1-2	NA	ASRWDSFGYGYT
12	TRBV28	NA	TRBJ1-2	once	ATFGAGRDYGYT
11	TRBV10-2	TRBD1	TRBJ1-1	few	ASSGTENTEAF
10	TRBV5-1	NA	TRBJ2-2	NA	ASSGGTGELF
12	TRBV5-4	NA	TRBJ1-1	once	ASSPDRKNTEAF
13	TRBV10-2	TRBD1	TRBJ2-1	NA	ASSDPGQGLDEQF
13	TRBV27	NA	TRBJ1-4	once	ASSLRGATNEKLF
15	TRBV11-2	TRBD2	TRBJ2-2	NA	ASNPSGLAGVTGELF
12	TRBV21-1	NA	TRBJ1-5	NA	ASSQDRANQPQH
14	TRBV13	TRBD1	TRBJ1-3	NA	ASSLTGPFSGNTIY
13	TRBV6-6	NA	TRBJ1-2	NA	ASIPGGREGYGYT
12	TRBV6-5	NA	TRBJ2-1	few	ASGSGVTYNEQF
13	TRBV6-5	TRBD2	TRBJ2-3	NA	ASSRVLAGTDTQY
11	TRBV2	NA	TRBJ1-1	NA	ASSGQENTEAF
12	TRBV12-5	NA	TRBJ2-1	NA	ASGLPHRANEQF
13	TRBV27	TRBD1	TRBJ1-2	NA	ASSPDRDPNYGYT
15	TRBV6-1	NA	TRBJ2-4	NA	ASSEADQEIAKNIQY
12	TRBV10-2	NA	TRBJ2-5	NA	ASSENARQETQY
17	TRBV4-2	TRBD2	TRBJ2-1	NA	ASSQERTTSGSNGGGQF
13	TRBV10-1	TRBD2	TRBJ2-3	NA	ASSDPSGSTDTQY
9	TRBV25-1	NA	TRBJ2-7	NA	ASSEYYEQY
14	TRBV18	TRBD1	TRBJ2-1	NA	ASSPTGQGVHNEQF
12	TRBV2	NA	TRBJ1-4	once	ASTLGGADEKLF
15	TRBV11-3	NA	TRBJ1-1	NA	ASSTYSLGRRPTEAF
16	TRBV3-1/TRBV3-2	NA	TRBJ1-6	NA	ASSQERGGNSYNSPLH